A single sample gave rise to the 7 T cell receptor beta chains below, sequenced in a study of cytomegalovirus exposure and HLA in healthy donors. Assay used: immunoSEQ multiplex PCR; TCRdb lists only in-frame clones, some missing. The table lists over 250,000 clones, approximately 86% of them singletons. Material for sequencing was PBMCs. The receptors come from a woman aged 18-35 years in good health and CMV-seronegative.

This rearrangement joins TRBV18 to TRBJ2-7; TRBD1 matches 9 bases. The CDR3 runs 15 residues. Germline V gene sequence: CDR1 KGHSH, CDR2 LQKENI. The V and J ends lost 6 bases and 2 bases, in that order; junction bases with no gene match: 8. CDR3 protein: CASSEQGASTYEQYF. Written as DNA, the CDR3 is TGTGCCAGCTCGGAACAGGGGGCGAGTACCTACGAGCAGTACTTC.

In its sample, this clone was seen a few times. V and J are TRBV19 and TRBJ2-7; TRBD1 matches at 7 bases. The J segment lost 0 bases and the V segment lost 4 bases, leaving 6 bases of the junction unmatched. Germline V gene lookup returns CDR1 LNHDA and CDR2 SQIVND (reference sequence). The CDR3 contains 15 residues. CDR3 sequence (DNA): TGTGCCAGTAGTAGGAAGACAGGGAGCTCCTACGAGCAGTACTTC. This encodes CASSRKTGSSYEQYF.

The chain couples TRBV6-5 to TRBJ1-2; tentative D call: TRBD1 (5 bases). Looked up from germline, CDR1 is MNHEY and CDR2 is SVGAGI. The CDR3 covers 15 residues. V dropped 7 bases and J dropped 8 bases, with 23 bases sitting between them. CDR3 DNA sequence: TGTGCCAGCACCCCCTCCTGGGGGGGATTGCACGGCTACACCTTC. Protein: CASTPSWGGLHGYTF.

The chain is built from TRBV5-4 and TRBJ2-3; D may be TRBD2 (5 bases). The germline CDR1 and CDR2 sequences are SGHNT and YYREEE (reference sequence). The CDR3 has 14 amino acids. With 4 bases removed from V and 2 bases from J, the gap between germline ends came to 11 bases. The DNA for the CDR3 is TGTGCCAGCAGCGTAGCCGGGAACACAGATACGCAGTATTTT. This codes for CASSVAGNTDTQYF.

CDR3: CASSRTGGNYGYTF. CDR3 bases: TGTGCCAGTAGTCGGACAGGGGGAAACTATGGCTACACCTTC. J is TRBJ1-2 and V is TRBV19; TRBD1 matches at 10 bases. The CDR3 is 14 residues long. V trimming: 5 bases; J trimming: 2 bases; junction bases outside the gene matches: 2. Germline V gene sequence: CDR1 LNHDA, CDR2 SQIVND (reference sequence).

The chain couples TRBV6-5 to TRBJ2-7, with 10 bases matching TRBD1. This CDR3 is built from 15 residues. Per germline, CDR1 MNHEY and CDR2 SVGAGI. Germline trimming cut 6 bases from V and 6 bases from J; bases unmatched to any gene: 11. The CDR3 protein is CASRGSGTGESEQYF. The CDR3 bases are TGTGCCAGCAGAGGGTCCGGGACAGGGGAAAGCGAGCAGTACTTC.

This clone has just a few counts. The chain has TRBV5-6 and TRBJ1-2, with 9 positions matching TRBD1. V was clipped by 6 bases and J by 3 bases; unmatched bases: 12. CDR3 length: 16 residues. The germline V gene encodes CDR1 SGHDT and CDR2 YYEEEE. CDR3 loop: CASTPRGQGSHYGYTF. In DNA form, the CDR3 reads TGTGCCAGCACCCCGCGCGGACAGGGGAGCCACTATGGCTACACCTTC. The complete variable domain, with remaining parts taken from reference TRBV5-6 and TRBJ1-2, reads DAGVTQSPTHLIKTRGQQVTLRCSPKSGHDTVSWYQQALGQGPQFIFQYYEEEERQRGNFPDRFSGHQFPNYSSELNVNALLLGDSALYLCASTPRGQGSHYGYTFGSGTRLTVV.